Described below is a single T cell receptor (beta chain) sequence and its context. These data come from a study of cytomegalovirus exposure and HLA in healthy donors. The PCR employed 60 Vbeta primers together with 13 Jbeta primers. TCRdb's copy holds only in-frame clones and misses some; the assay was immunoSEQ multiplex PCR. The table records roughly 150,000 clones, roughly four fifths of them present only once. Germline CDR1 reads SGHAT; CDR2 reads FQNNGV. Trimming took 0 bases from V and 6 from J, leaving 11 bases between them. This CDR3 comprises 15 residues. The chain carries TRBV11-2 and TRBJ2-2; D is unclear. This clonotype was sampled from a girl aged 2-10 years in good health and CMV-seropositive. Sequencing used PBMCs. CDR3 sequence reads: CASSLDLMSAGELFF. The CDR3 region has the DNA TGTGCCAGCAGCTTAGATCTAATGAGCGCCGGGGAGCTGTTTTTT.